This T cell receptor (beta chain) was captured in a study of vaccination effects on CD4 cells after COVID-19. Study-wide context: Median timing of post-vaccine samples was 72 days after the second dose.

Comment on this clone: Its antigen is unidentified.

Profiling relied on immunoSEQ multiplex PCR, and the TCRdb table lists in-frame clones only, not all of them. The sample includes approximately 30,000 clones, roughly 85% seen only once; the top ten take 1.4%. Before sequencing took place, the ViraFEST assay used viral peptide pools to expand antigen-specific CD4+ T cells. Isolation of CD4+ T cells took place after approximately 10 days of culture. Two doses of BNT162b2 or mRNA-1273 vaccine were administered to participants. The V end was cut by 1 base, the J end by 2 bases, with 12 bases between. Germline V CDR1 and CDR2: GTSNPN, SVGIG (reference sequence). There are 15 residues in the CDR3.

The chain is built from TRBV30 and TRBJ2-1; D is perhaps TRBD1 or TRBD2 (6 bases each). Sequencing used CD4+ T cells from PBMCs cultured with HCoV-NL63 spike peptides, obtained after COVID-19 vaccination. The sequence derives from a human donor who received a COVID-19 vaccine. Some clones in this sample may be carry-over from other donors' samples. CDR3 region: CAWSGRRDTYNEQFF. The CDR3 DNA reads TGTGCCTGGAGTGGGAGGAGGGACACCTACAATGAGCAGTTCTTC.